Listed below are T cell receptor beta chains from one sample, sequenced in a study of regulatory T cells in long-lasting Graves disease. MiXCR was run by TCRdb on the multiplex PCR reads, yielding one entry per CDR3 protein. The repertoire holds under 450,000 distinct CDR3 sequences, with around 20% as singletons. The material sequenced was peripheral blood mononuclear cells (PBMCs), taken when the disease was refractory, from a patient treated with antithyroid drugs. Receptors were obtained from a female donor with Graves disease. Each CDR3 is given without its conserved first and last residue. The order of the fields is V gene, CDR3 length, D gene, J gene, CDR3 protein. D genes are given only for firm matches.

V gene: TRBV7-2; CDR3 length: 15; D gene: .; J gene: TRBJ2-5; CDR3 protein: ASSPRPGWYLQETQY
V gene: TRBV9; CDR3 length: 12; D gene: .; J gene: TRBJ1-2; CDR3 protein: ASSVAGRGTGYT
V gene: TRBV5-1; CDR3 length: 17; D gene: .; J gene: TRBJ2-6; CDR3 protein: ASSLGISLLSSGANVLI
V gene: TRBV7-8; CDR3 length: 9; D gene: .; J gene: TRBJ1-2; CDR3 protein: ASSLDSTVT
V gene: TRBV3-1; CDR3 length: 15; D gene: TRBD1; J gene: TRBJ2-2; CDR3 protein: ASSQRQGARRAGELF
V gene: TRBV6-2/TRBV6-3; CDR3 length: 12; D gene: .; J gene: TRBJ1-1; CDR3 protein: ASSSTDLNTEAF
V gene: TRBV6-9; CDR3 length: 13; D gene: .; J gene: TRBJ1-1; CDR3 protein: ASSYSGLLGTEAF
V gene: TRBV11-1; CDR3 length: 12; D gene: .; J gene: TRBJ2-1; CDR3 protein: ASSLVVGTNEQF
V gene: TRBV30; CDR3 length: 13; D gene: .; J gene: TRBJ1-5; CDR3 protein: AWTLSHAPDSPQH
V gene: TRBV27; CDR3 length: 15; D gene: TRBD2; J gene: TRBJ2-7; CDR3 protein: ASSPSRTSGIVYEQY
V gene: TRBV27; CDR3 length: 12; D gene: TRBD1; J gene: TRBJ1-2; CDR3 protein: ASKSGQGGYGYT
V gene: TRBV27; CDR3 length: 13; D gene: .; J gene: TRBJ1-1; CDR3 protein: ASRTGPGSAREAF
V gene: TRBV28; CDR3 length: 12; D gene: .; J gene: TRBJ1-3; CDR3 protein: ASSFPSGGNTIY
V gene: TRBV2; CDR3 length: 14; D gene: TRBD2; J gene: TRBJ2-5; CDR3 protein: ASRPGLAILQETQY
V gene: TRBV2; CDR3 length: 13; D gene: TRBD2; J gene: TRBJ2-5; CDR3 protein: ASSYWTSEQETQY
V gene: TRBV5-1; CDR3 length: 12; D gene: TRBD1; J gene: TRBJ1-1; CDR3 protein: ASTTGGANTEAF
V gene: TRBV10-2; CDR3 length: 13; D gene: TRBD2; J gene: TRBJ2-7; CDR3 protein: ASSELLAGGREQY
V gene: TRBV28; CDR3 length: 10; D gene: .; J gene: TRBJ1-1; CDR3 protein: ASSLSKSPAF
V gene: TRBV11-2; CDR3 length: 13; D gene: .; J gene: TRBJ2-7; CDR3 protein: ASSSIQGGDYEQY
V gene: TRBV20-1; CDR3 length: 12; D gene: .; J gene: TRBJ2-4; CDR3 protein: SAITDPSQNIQY
V gene: TRBV7-2; CDR3 length: 12; D gene: .; J gene: TRBJ1-6; CDR3 protein: ASSPGQGHSPLH
V gene: TRBV29-1; CDR3 length: 13; D gene: .; J gene: TRBJ1-1; CDR3 protein: SVEPPGPANTEAF
V gene: TRBV7-8; CDR3 length: 13; D gene: .; J gene: TRBJ2-7; CDR3 protein: ASSLWTRRSYEQY
V gene: TRBV2; CDR3 length: 12; D gene: .; J gene: TRBJ2-7; CDR3 protein: ASSDNGGPYEQY
V gene: TRBV6-5; CDR3 length: 11; D gene: .; J gene: TRBJ2-7; CDR3 protein: ASSYSRSNEQY
V gene: TRBV28; CDR3 length: 16; D gene: .; J gene: TRBJ2-7; CDR3 protein: ASSRGAGRAAARYEQY
V gene: TRBV28; CDR3 length: 9; D gene: .; J gene: TRBJ2-7; CDR3 protein: ASRIGTRQY